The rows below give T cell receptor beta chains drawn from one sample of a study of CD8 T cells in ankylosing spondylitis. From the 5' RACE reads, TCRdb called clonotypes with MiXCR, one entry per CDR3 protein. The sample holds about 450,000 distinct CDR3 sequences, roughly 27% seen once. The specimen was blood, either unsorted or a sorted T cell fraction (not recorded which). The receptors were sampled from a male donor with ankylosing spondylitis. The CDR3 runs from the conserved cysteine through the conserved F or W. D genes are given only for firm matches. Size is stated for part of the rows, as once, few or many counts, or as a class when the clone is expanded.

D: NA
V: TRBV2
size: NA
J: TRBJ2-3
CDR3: CASSPDLTDTQYF
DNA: TGTGCCAGCAGTCCCGACCTCACAGATACGCAGTATTTT

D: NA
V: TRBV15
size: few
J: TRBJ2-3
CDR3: CATRRSGRSTDTQYF
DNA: TGTGCCACCAGGAGGAGCGGCCGAAGCACAGATACGCAGTATTTT

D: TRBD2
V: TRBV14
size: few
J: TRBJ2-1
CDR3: CASSRWKGLAGDNEQFF
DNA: TGTGCCAGCAGCCGATGGAAGGGACTAGCGGGGGACAATGAGCAGTTCTTC

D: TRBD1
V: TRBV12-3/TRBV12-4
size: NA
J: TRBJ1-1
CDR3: CASTRQGANTEAFF
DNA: TGTGCCAGCACCCGACAGGGGGCGAACACTGAAGCTTTCTTT

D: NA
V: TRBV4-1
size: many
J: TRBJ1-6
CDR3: CASSQGWSPLHF
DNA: TGCGCCAGCAGCCAAGGGTGGTCACCCCTCCACTTT

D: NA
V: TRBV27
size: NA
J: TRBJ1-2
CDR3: CASPQIGVNYGYTF
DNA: TGTGCCAGCCCCCAAATCGGGGTGAACTATGGCTACACCTTC

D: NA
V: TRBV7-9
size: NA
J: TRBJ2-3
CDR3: CASSFVKGDQDTQYF
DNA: TGTGCCAGCAGCTTTGTCAAGGGGGATCAAGATACGCAGTATTTT

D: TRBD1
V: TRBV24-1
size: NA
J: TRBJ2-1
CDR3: CATSDPRTGGNEQFF
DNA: TGTGCCACCAGTGATCCTAGGACAGGGGGCAATGAGCAGTTCTTC

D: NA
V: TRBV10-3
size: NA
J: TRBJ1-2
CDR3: CAISDRGNYGYTF
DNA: TGTGCCATCAGTGATAGGGGGAACTATGGCTACACCTTC

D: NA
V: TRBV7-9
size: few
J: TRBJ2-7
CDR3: CASSLGPGPTYEQYF
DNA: TGTGCCAGCAGCTTAGGACCAGGACCTACCTACGAGCAGTACTTC

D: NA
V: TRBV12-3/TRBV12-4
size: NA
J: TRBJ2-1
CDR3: CASSFPLWGNEQFF
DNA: TGTGCCAGCAGTTTTCCTCTCTGGGGCAATGAGCAGTTCTTC

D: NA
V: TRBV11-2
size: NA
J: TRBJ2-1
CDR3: CASSLERARYNEQFF
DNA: TGTGCCAGCAGCTTAGAGCGGGCCCGTTACAATGAGCAGTTCTTC

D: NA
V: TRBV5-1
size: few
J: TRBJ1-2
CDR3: CASSSTPGASYTF
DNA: TGCGCCAGCAGCTCGACCCCGGGGGCGAGCTACACCTTC

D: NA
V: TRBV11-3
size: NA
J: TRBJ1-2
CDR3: CASSLDSTGYTF
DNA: TGTGCCAGCAGCCTGGACAGCACTGGCTACACCTTC

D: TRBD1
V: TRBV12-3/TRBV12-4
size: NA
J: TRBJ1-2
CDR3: CASSFGTGNSWGGYTF
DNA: TGTGCCAGCAGTTTTGGGACAGGCAATTCGTGGGGTGGCTACACCTTC

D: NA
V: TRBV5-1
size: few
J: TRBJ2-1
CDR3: CASSTDASYNEQFF
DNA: TGCGCCAGCAGCACGGACGCCTCCTACAATGAGCAGTTCTTC

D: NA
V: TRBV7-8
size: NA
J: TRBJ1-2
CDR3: CASSLAARNYGYTF
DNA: TGTGCCAGCAGTCTAGCAGCCCGTAACTATGGCTACACCTTC

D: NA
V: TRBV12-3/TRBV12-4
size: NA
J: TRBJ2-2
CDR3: CASSPTARGLYTGELFF
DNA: TGTGCCAGCAGCCCCACCGCTAGGGGCCTCTACACCGGGGAGCTGTTTTTT

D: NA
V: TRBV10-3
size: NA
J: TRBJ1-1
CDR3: CAISDGVSTEAFF
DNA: TGTGCCATCAGTGATGGGGTCAGCACTGAAGCTTTCTTT

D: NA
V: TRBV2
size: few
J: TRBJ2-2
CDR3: CASRLGDGELFF
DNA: TGTGCCAGCAGACTTGGGGACGGGGAGCTGTTTTTT

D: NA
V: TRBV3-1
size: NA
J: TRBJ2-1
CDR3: CASSLLGRYNEQFF
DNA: TGTGCCAGCAGCCTCCTGGGGCGTTACAATGAGCAGTTCTTC

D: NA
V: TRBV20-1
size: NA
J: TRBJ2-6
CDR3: CSAGTISGANVLTF
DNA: TGCAGTGCGGGTACAATCTCTGGGGCCAACGTCCTGACTTTC

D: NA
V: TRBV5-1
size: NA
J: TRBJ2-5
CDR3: CASSSTGPRETQYF
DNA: TGCGCCAGCAGCTCCACAGGGCCTCGGGAGACCCAGTACTTC

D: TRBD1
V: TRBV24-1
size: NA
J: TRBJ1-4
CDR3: CATSEGTGGEGEKLFF
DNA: TGTGCCACCAGTGAAGGGACAGGGGGCGAAGGAGAAAAACTGTTTTTT

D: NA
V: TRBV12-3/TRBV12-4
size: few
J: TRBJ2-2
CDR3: CASSPDRRRLGARTGELFF
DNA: TGTGCCAGCAGTCCAGACAGAAGACGGCTGGGGGCGAGGACCGGGGAGCTGTTTTTT

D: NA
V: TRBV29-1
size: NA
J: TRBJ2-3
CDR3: CSVVVAPLITDTQYF
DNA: TGCAGCGTTGTCGTGGCACCCTTAATCACAGATACGCAGTATTTT

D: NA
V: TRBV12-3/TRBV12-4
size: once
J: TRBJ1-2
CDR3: CASSFWTSSGGYTF
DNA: TGTGCCAGCAGTTTTTGGACTTCATCGGGGGGCTACACCTTC

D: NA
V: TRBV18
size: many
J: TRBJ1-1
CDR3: CASSSTQTLGTEAFF
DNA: TGTGCCAGCTCATCAACGCAGACTTTGGGGACTGAAGCTTTCTTT

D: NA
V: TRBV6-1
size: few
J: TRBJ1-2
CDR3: CASSPRGRKGDYGYTF
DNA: TGTGCCAGCAGCCCAAGAGGGCGGAAGGGTGACTATGGCTACACCTTC

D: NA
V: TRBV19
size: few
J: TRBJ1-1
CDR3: CASSTSASRGTEAFF
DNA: TGTGCCAGTAGTACCTCCGCCTCCCGGGGAACTGAAGCTTTCTTT

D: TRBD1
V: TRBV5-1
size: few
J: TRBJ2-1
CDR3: CASSLGTGVPNEQFF
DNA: TGCGCCAGCAGCTTGGGGACAGGGGTTCCGAATGAGCAGTTCTTC

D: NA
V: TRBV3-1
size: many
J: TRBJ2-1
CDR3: CASSPFEGEQFF
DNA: TGTGCCAGCAGCCCCTTTGAGGGCGAGCAGTTCTTC

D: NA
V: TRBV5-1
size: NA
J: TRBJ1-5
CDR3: CASSFEGPGQPQHF
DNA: TGCGCCAGCAGCTTCGAGGGCCCCGGACAGCCCCAGCATTTT

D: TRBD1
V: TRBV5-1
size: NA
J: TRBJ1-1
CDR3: CASSPVDRVAAEAFF
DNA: TGCGCCAGCAGCCCGGTAGACAGGGTAGCGGCTGAAGCTTTCTTT

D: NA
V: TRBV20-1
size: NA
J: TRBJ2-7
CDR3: CSALGQRGSYEQYF
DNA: TGCAGTGCTTTGGGACAGCGGGGCTCCTACGAGCAGTACTTC

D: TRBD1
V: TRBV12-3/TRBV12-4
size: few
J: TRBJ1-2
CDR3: CASSPGQGFNYGYTF
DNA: TGTGCCAGCAGTCCGGGACAGGGGTTTAACTATGGCTACACCTTC

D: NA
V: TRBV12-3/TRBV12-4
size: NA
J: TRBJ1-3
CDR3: CASSRPGNTIYF
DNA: TGTGCCAGCAGCCGTCCTGGAAACACCATATATTTT

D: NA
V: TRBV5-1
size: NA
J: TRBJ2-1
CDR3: CASSLDGRGSYNEQFF
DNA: TGCGCCAGCAGCTTGGATGGCAGGGGCTCCTACAATGAGCAGTTCTTC

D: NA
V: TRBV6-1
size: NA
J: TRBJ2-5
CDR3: CASSEVGSASQETQYF
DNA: TGTGCCAGCAGTGAAGTCGGAAGTGCTTCCCAAGAGACCCAGTACTTC

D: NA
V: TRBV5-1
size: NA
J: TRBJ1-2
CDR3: CASSLDPDESNYGYTF
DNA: TGCGCCAGCAGCTTGGATCCGGACGAGTCTAACTATGGCTACACCTTC

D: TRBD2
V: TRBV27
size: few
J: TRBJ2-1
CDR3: CASSPTTSVSGFF
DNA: TGTGCCAGCAGCCCTACGACTAGCGTCTCGGGGTTCTTC

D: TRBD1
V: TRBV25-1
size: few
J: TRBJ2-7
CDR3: CASTSDGQGARNEQYF
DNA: TGTGCCAGCACCTCCGACGGACAGGGGGCGCGTAACGAGCAGTACTTC

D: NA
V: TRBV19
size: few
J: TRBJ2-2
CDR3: CASSPRWTGELFF
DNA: TGTGCCAGTAGTCCACGCTGGACCGGGGAGCTGTTTTTT

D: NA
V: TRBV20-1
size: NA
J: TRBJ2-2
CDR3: CSARDERLGNTGELFF
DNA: TGCAGTGCTAGAGATGAGAGGCTAGGAAACACCGGGGAGCTGTTTTTT

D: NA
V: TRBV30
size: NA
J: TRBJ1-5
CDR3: CAWSGRADQPQHF
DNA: TGTGCCTGGAGTGGACGGGCCGATCAGCCCCAGCATTTT

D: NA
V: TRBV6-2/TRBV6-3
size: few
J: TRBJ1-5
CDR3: CAVSAANSNQPQHF
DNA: TGTGCTGTGTCGGCTGCTAATAGCAATCAGCCCCAGCATTTT

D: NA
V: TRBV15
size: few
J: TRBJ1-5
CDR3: CATSRDRRNQPQHF
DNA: TGTGCCACCAGCAGAGATCGGAGAAACCAGCCCCAGCATTTT

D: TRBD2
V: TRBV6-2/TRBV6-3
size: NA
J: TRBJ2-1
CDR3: CASRGTSGIRGGRIYEQFF
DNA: TGTGCCAGCAGGGGGACTAGCGGGATTAGGGGCGGGCGAATATATGAGCAGTTCTTC